This T cell receptor (beta chain) stems from a study of blood T cell repertoires in COVID-19. Study information: COVID-19 samples collected from the United States, Italy and Spain covered acute and convalescent phases. T cells, B-cell-depleted T cells, or PBMCs provided the cDNA or gDNA that served as material.

This CDR3 has 14 amino acids. V gave up 6 bases and J gave up 5 bases; unmatched junction bases: 4. In germline, CDR1 is SEHNR, CDR2 FQNEAQ (reference sequence). In the original analysis: Estimates of nucleated cell counts were drawn from the amplification of reference gene primers. Assay used: immunoSEQ multiplex PCR; TCRdb lists only in-frame clones, some missing. That table gives V, J and clone size, and the DNA gave D and trimming. The sample contains 250,000 to 300,000 clones, roughly 90% of which appear only once. Enrolled through a virtual design, the participants were between roughly 18 and 90 years of age and came from about two dozen US areas.

The sequenced material came from PBMCs or T cells enriched from blood (not recorded which). This clonotype was obtained from a woman aged 25 to 45 who had recovered from COVID-19. The V gene is TRBV7-9, the J gene TRBJ1-1; 12 bases are a match to TRBD1. The DNA of the CDR3 is TGTGCCAGCAGGGGACAGGGGGCTCGGACTGAAGCTTTCTTT. Its translation: CASRGQGARTEAFF.